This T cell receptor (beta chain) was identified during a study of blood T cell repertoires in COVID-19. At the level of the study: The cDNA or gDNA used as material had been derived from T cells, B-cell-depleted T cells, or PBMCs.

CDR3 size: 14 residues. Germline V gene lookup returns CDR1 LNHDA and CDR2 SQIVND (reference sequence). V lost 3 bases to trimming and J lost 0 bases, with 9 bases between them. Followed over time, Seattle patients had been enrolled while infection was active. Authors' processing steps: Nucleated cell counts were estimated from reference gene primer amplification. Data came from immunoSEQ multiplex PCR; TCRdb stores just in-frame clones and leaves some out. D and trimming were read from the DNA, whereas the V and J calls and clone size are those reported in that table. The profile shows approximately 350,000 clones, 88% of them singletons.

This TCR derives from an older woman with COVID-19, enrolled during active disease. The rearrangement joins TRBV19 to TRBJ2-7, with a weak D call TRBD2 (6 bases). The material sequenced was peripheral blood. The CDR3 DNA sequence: TGTGCCAGTAGTATGCGGGGAAGCTCCTACGAGCAGTACTTC. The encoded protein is CASSMRGSSYEQYF.